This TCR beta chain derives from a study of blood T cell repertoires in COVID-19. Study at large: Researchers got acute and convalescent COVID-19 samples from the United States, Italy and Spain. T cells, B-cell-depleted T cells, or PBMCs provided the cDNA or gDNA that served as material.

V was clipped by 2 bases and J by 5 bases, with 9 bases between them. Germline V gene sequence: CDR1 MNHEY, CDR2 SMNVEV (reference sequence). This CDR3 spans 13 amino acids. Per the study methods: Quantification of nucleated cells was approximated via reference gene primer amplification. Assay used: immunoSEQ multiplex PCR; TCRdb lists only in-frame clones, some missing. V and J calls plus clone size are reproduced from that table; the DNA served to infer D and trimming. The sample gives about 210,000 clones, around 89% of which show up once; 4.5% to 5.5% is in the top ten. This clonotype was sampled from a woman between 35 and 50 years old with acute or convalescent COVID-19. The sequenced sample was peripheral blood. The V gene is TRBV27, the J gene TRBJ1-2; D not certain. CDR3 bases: TGTGCCAGCAGTTTAGGTACGGGGTATGGCTACACCTTC. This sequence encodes CASSLGTGYGYTF.